The 23 T cell receptor beta chains listed next were all sequenced from one sample in a study of shared clonotypes between healthy human individuals. The naive CD8 subset, CD45RO-negative cells positively selected for CCR7, excluded terminally differentiated effector memory CD45RA+ cells. Profiled with immunoSEQ multiplex PCR; TCRdb holds only in-frame clones, not every one. The sample yields under 1 million clones, 95% to 97% seen once. Sequenced sample: naive CD8+ T cells sorted from blood. The receptors shown here come from a man aged 25 to 45 in good health.

This rearrangement joins TRBV5-1 to TRBJ2-1; TRBD2 might be the D (6 bases). Trimming pared 5 bases from V and 7 bases from J, leaving 13 bases between. The CDR3 runs 13 residues. The germline gives CDR1 SGHRS, CDR2 YFSETQ. CDR3 residues: CASSRDSVNEQFF. The CDR3 nucleotides read TGCGCCAGCAGTCGGGACTCTGTAAATGAGCAGTTCTTC.

This chain joins TRBV13 and TRBJ2-1, with D possibly being TRBD2 (6 bases). V was cut by 5 bases and J by 4 bases, with 12 bases left in between. CDR3 length equals 14 residues. CDR1 and CDR2 from the germline V gene are PRHDT and FYEKMQ (reference sequence). The CDR3 sequence is CASSPGTDYNEQFF. The CDR3 DNA follows: TGTGCCAGCAGCCCGGGGACTGATTACAATGAGCAGTTCTTC.

This clone appeared a single time. V and J are TRBV28 and TRBJ2-7; a possible D gene is TRBD2 (6 bases). This CDR3 has 14 amino acids. The germline CDR1 and CDR2 sequences are MDHEN and SYDVKM. The germline V and J ends were trimmed by 5 bases and 2 bases, with 13 bases remaining between them. CDR3 region: CASSPLAGPYEQYF. DNA of the CDR3: TGTGCCAGCAGTCCCCTTGCGGGACCCTACGAGCAGTACTTC.

The chain has TRBV4-1 and TRBJ2-5, with no clear D. Germline-derived CDR1 and CDR2 are MGHRA and YSYEKL. V lost 0 bases and J 5 bases, leaving 19 bases between the germline ends. The CDR3 is made up of 17 amino acids. Here the CDR3 reads CASSQEISADDGETQYF. Here the CDR3 DNA reads TGCGCCAGCAGCCAAGAGATTTCGGCCGACGACGGGGAGACCCAGTACTTC.

The chain combines TRBV27 with TRBJ2-3; TRBD2 is a possible D gene (7 bases). There are 14 residues in the CDR3. Germline lookup yields CDR1 MNHEY and CDR2 SMNVEV (reference sequence). The ends were cut back, 5 bases at V and 4 bases at J, with 13 bases in the middle. CDR3: CASSRGGVADTQYF. CDR3 nucleotides: TGTGCCAGCAGTAGGGGGGGAGTGGCAGATACGCAGTATTTT.

The chain is built from TRBV7-3 and TRBJ2-2; tentatively, D is TRBD1 or TRBD2 (6 bases each). This CDR3 contains 14 residues. Germline V gene lookup returns CDR1 SGHTA and CDR2 FQGTGA. Deletions cut 5 bases from V and 6 bases from J, with 13 bases between. The CDR3 nucleotides are TGTGCCAGCAGCCCCGCAGGGGACTCCGGGGAGCTGTTTTTT. Translated, it gives CASSPAGDSGELFF.

The J gene is TRBJ1-1, the V gene TRBV27; the D is unclear. V lost 4 bases and J 1 base, leaving 7 bases between the germline ends. Germline values: CDR1 MNHEY, CDR2 SMNVEV (reference sequence). This CDR3 is built from 13 residues. CDR3 DNA sequence: TGTGCCAGCAGTTCGGACGGGAACACTGAAGCTTTCTTT. This gives the protein CASSSDGNTEAFF.

The chain recombines TRBV5-1 with TRBJ2-7, with D unresolved. Deletions cut 3 bases from V and 3 bases from J, with 10 bases between. The germline CDR1 and CDR2 sequences are SGHRS and YFSETQ. The CDR3 is made up of 13 amino acids. The CDR3 bases are TGCGCCAGCAGCTCCTATGTTGGCTACGAGCAGTACTTC. Its protein is CASSSYVGYEQYF.

This clone was picked up one time. The rearrangement uses TRBV6-5 and TRBJ2-1; 10 bases map to TRBD2. The CDR3 sequence is 14 residues long. The V gene end was trimmed by 8 bases and the J gene end by 4 bases; junction bases not matched to a gene: 5. CDR1 is MNHEY, CDR2 SVGAGI, per germline. The CDR3 coding sequence is TGTGCCAGCGGGCTAGCGGGAGAGTACAATGAGCAGTTCTTC. Its translation is CASGLAGEYNEQFF.

This clone was observed a single time. The rearrangement joins TRBV18 to TRBJ2-2, with D unclear. CDR1 and CDR2 (germline): KGHSH, LQKENI. The CDR3 runs to 20 residues. V lost 3 bases to trimming and J lost 0 bases, with 23 bases between them. The CDR3 sequence: CASSPRQGTYVTPNTGELFF. The CDR3 nucleotides are TGTGCCAGCTCACCGAGACAAGGAACTTACGTTACCCCGAACACCGGGGAGCTGTTTTTT.

A remark on this clone: The same CDR3 is also encoded by other DNA sequences in this sample. The gene calls are TRBV27 and TRBJ2-7, with D perhaps matching TRBD1 (5 bases). The V end lost 6 bases, the J end lost 2 bases, and 11 bases lay between the germline ends. The germline V gene encodes CDR1 MNHEY and CDR2 SMNVEV (reference sequence). The CDR3 is made up of 13 amino acids. Here the CDR3 DNA reads TGTGCCAGCAGCTCAGGGCTGGCCTACGAGCAGTACTTC. Translation: CASSSGLAYEQYF.

V and J are TRBV29-1 and TRBJ2-6, with D tentatively TRBD1 (7 bases). This CDR3 has 17 amino acids. The germline V gene encodes CDR1 SQVTM and CDR2 ANQGSEA. Between the trimmed V and J ends, which lost 3 bases and 2 bases, there was a span of 17 bases. The DNA for the CDR3 is TGCAGCGTTGATTTAGCGGACAGGCACACTGGGGCCAACGTCCTGACTTTC. Its protein product is CSVDLADRHTGANVLTF.

The V and J genes are TRBV7-9 and TRBJ2-5; D uncertain. CDR1 and CDR2 (germline): SEHNR, FQNEAQ (reference sequence). The length of the CDR3 is 14 residues. Deletions cut 5 bases from V and 5 bases from J, with 15 bases between. CDR3 DNA sequence: TGTGCCAGCAGCGATGCCCAGTTTGTCGAGACCCAGTACTTC. Amino acid sequence: CASSDAQFVETQYF.

This clone was seen just once. The gene calls are TRBV29-1 and TRBJ2-3; 8 positions match TRBD2. The CDR3 runs 18 residues. V gave up 4 bases and J gave up 2 bases; unmatched junction bases: 17. Germline values: CDR1 SQVTM, CDR2 ANQGSEA. The DNA of the CDR3 is TGCAGCGTTGTGTGGGTAGTTCTTGGGACTAGGTCCACAGATACGCAGTATTTT. Amino acids: CSVVWVVLGTRSTDTQYF.

This clone was found once. The J gene is TRBJ2-1, the V gene TRBV4-1; 9 bases are a match to TRBD2. Germline CDR1 and CDR2: MGHRA and YSYEKL. Trimming cost V 5 bases and J 4 bases; bases outside gene matches: 3. This CDR3 region has 14 residues. The CDR3 loop reads CASSIAGGYNEQFF. Written as DNA, the CDR3 is TGCGCCAGCAGCATTGCGGGAGGGTACAATGAGCAGTTCTTC.

The chain couples TRBV6-1 to TRBJ1-2; tentatively, D is TRBD1 (5 bases). The length of the CDR3 is 14 residues. The V gene's germline CDR1 is MNHNS and CDR2 SASEGT. V was shortened by 1 base and J by 8 bases, with 14 bases between the two germline ends. The CDR3 sequence is CASSEVLGVYGYTF. DNA of the CDR3: TGTGCCAGCAGTGAAGTGTTGGGGGTTTACGGCTACACCTTC.

The J gene is TRBJ1-2, the V gene TRBV5-1, with D perhaps TRBD1 (6 bases). The germline V gene has CDR1 SGHRS and CDR2 YFSETQ. The CDR3 length is 17 residues. V was cut by 0 bases and J by 0 bases, with 15 bases left in between. The CDR3: CASSLGPGTPSNYGYTF. The CDR3 coding sequence is TGCGCCAGCAGCTTGGGACCCGGGACACCGTCTAACTATGGCTACACCTTC.

This chain connects TRBV30 to TRBJ2-7, with 9 bases aligning to TRBD1. The V and J ends lost 7 bases and 2 bases, in that order; junction bases with no gene match: 3. The CDR3 has 12 residues. Germline values: CDR1 GTSNPN, CDR2 SVGIG (reference sequence). The CDR3 bases are TGTGCCTCAAGACAGGGGGCCTACGAGCAGTACTTC. Its translation: CASRQGAYEQYF. Drawing the rest from reference TRBV30 and TRBJ2-7, the complete variable domain is SQTIHQWPATLVQPVGSPLSLECTVEGTSNPNLYWYRQAAGRGLQLLFYSVGIGQISSEVPQNLSASRPQDRQFILSSKKLLLSDSGFYLCASRQGAYEQYFGPGTRLTVT.

CDR3 protein: CASSFTGGNYNEQFF. CDR3 nucleotides: TGCGCCAGCAGCTTCACGGGAGGAAATTACAATGAGCAGTTCTTC. V gene TRBV5-1 combines with J gene TRBJ2-1, with 7 nucleotides matching TRBD2. Germline-derived CDR1 and CDR2 are SGHRS and YFSETQ. This CDR3 has 15 amino acids. V was clipped by 2 bases and J by 4 bases; unmatched bases: 6.

The gene calls are TRBV7-6 and TRBJ2-3, with 8 bases aligning to TRBD1. The CDR3 length is 16 residues. Germline CDR1 reads SGHVS; CDR2 reads FNYEAQ. V shed 5 bases, J shed 8 bases, and the junction held 15 bases outside the gene matches. The CDR3 DNA reads TGTGCCAGCAGCCCCGGGACAGGAGACGCTCGGGTTACGCAGTATTTT. Translating it yields CASSPGTGDARVTQYF.

The rearrangement uses TRBV6-1 and TRBJ2-5; no definite D call. The V end lost 2 bases, the J end lost 0 bases, and 10 bases lay between the germline ends. CDR3 size: 15 residues. Germline CDR1 and CDR2: MNHNS and SASEGT. The CDR3 nucleotides are TGTGCCAGCAGTGAACACATACTACACCAAGAGACCCAGTACTTC. Its protein product is CASSEHILHQETQYF.

The V and J genes are TRBV6-1 and TRBJ2-6, with 7 bases fitting TRBD1. The germline V gene has CDR1 MNHNS and CDR2 SASEGT. The CDR3 totals 16 residues. V lost 4 bases, J lost 3 bases, and 6 bases stayed unmatched. CDR3 sequence (DNA): TGTGCCAGCAGTGTACAGGGGCATGGTGGGGCCAACGTCCTGACTTTC. Amino acids: CASSVQGHGGANVLTF.

The CDR3 DNA is TGTGCCAGCAGTTTAGGGACAGGCCTCTCCTACGAGCAGTACTTC. Its translation is CASSLGTGLSYEQYF. The chain carries TRBV28 and TRBJ2-7, with 8 bases matching TRBD1. CDR3 length equals 15 residues. Losses at the gene ends were 2 bases for V and 0 bases for J; bases not matched to a gene: 3. The germline V gene encodes CDR1 MDHEN and CDR2 SYDVKM.